This T cell receptor beta chain originates from a study of shared clonotypes between healthy human individuals. This table comes from immunoSEQ multiplex PCR, and its TCRdb copy is limited to in-frame clones, with some not included. The sample records under 1 million clones, roughly 92% being singletons. Remarks on this clone: Its antigen is still unknown.

Findings and caveats of the study: What rarefaction showed was incomplete sorted-subset sequencing despite large depth.

Naivety among CD8 cells was defined by CD45RO negativity and positive CCR7 selection, thereby excluding terminally differentiated effector memory CD45RA+ cells. Sequenced material: naive CD8+ T cells sorted from blood. This sequence was found in a man under 40 in good health.

CDR3 in DNA: TGTGCCAGCGGCCGAGACCTCTTGGATACGCAGTATTTT. The encoded protein is CASGRDLLDTQYF. The chain employs TRBV27 and TRBJ2-3; D is uncertain. The CDR3 totals 13 residues. Per the germline V gene, CDR1 is MNHEY and CDR2 is SMNVEV (reference sequence). Trimming took off 8 bases at V and 6 bases at J, with 15 bases between the two ends.